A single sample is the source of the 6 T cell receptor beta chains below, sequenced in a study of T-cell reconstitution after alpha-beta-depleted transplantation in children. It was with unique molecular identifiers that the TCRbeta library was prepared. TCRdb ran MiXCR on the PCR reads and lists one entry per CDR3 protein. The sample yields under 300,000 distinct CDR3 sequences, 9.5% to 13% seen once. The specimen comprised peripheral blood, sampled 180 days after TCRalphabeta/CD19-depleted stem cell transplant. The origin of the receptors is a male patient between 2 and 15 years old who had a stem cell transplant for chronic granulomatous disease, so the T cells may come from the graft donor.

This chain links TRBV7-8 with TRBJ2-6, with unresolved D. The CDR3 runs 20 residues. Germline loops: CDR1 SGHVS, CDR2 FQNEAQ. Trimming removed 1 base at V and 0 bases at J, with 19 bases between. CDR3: CASSLVVSSILYSGANVLTF. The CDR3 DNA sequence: TGTGCCAGCAGCTTAGTTGTCAGTAGTATCCTATACTCTGGGGCCAACGTCCTGACTTTC.

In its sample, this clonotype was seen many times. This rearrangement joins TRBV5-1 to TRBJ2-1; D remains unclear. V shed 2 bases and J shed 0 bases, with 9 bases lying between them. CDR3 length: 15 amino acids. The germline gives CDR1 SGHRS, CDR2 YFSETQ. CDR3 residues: CASSFSVSSYNEQFF. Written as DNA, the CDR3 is TGCGCCAGCAGCTTTTCCGTAAGCTCCTACAATGAGCAGTTCTTC.

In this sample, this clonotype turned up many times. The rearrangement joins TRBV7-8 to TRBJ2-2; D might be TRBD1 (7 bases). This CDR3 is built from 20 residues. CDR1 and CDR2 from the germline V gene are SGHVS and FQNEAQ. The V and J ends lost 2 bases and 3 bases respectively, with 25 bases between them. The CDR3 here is CASSLIGLVAGQRDTGELFF. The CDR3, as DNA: TGTGCCAGCAGCTTAATCGGATTAGTTGCGGGACAGCGCGACACCGGGGAGCTGTTTTTT.

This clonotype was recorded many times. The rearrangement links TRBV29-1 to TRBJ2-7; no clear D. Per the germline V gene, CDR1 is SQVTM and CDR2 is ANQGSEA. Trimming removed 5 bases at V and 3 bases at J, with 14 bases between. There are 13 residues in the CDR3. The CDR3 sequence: CSVKRDFNYEQYF. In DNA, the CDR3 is TGCAGCGTTAAAAGAGACTTCAACTACGAGCAGTACTTC.

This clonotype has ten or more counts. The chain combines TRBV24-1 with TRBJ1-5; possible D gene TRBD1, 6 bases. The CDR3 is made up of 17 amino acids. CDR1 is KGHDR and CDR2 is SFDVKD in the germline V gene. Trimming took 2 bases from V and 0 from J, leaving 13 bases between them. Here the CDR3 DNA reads TGTGCCACCAGTGATTCAAACAGGGTTTATAGCAATCAGCCCCAGCATTTT. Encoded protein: CATSDSNRVYSNQPQHF.

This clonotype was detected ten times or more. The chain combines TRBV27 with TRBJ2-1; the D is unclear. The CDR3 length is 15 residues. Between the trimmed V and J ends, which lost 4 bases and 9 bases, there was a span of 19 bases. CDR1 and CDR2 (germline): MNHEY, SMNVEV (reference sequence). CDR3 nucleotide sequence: TGTGCCAGCAGTTCCCTTTTAACCTCCGGAGTTGAGCAGTTCTTC. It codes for CASSSLLTSGVEQFF.